The 17 T cell receptor beta chains in this list originate from one sample, sequenced in a study of T cells in Graves' hyperthyroidism and ophthalmopathy. It was RNA transcripts that yielded the amplified TCR beta CDR3 regions. Researchers ran a first-round RT-PCR on the TCR CDR3 using the HTBI primer set. Each CDR3 protein gets one entry after TCRdb re-called the multiplex PCR reads with MiXCR. Of 300,000 to 400,000 distinct CDR3 sequences detected, over 11% appear once; the ten largest clones hold roughly 9.6%. The sequenced material came from blood. The receptors stem from a woman aged 60-75 years with Graves' hyperthyroidism.

Of note for this clonotype: A much larger clone differs by one base, so this may be a read error. J is TRBJ2-7 and V is TRBV5-1; D not resolved. This CDR3 comprises 15 residues. CDR1 and CDR2 (germline): SGHRS, YFSETQ. The CDR3 DNA reads as TGCGCCAGCAGCTTGGAAGGTAGAAAATCCTGCGAGCAGTACTTC. This codes for CASSLEGRKSCEQYF. The full variable domain, completed using reference TRBV5-1 and TRBJ2-7, is KAGVTQTPRYLIKTRGQQVTLSCSPISGHRSVSWYQQTPGQGLQFLFEYFSETQRNKGNFPGRFSGRQFSNSRSEMNVSTLELGDSALYLCASSLEGRKSCEQYFGPGTRLTVT.

The chain is built from TRBV6-2 or TRBV6-3 and TRBJ1-3; no reliable D call. The germline gives CDR1 MNHEY, CDR2 SVGEGT. Trimming stripped 6 bases from V and 4 bases from J, with 1 base between. The CDR3 extends over 10 amino acids. Here the CDR3 reads CASRGNTIYF. DNA of the CDR3: TGTGCCAGCAGGGGAAACACCATATATTTT.

Regarding this clonotype: Lacking the conserved final phenylalanine or tryptophan, this CDR3 likely reflects a read error. The genes are TRBV11-2 and TRBJ2-5; 12 bases line up with TRBD2. Per the germline V gene, CDR1 is SGHAT and CDR2 is FQNNGV. The junction had 7 bases not matched to a gene; V was cut back by 1 base and J by 4 bases. This CDR3 contains 17 residues. This chain's CDR3 is CASSLVRLAGGVETQYR. The DNA of the CDR3 is TGTGCCAGCAGCTTAGTGCGGCTAGCGGGAGGGGTAGAGACCCAGTACCGC.

The chain recombines TRBV6-1 with TRBJ1-1; D uncertain. V lost 3 bases to trimming and J lost 7 bases, with 9 bases between them. CDR1 and CDR2 (germline): MNHNS, SASEGT. The CDR3 is 12 amino acids. The CDR3 region is CASSEWADEAFF. CDR3 sequence (DNA): TGTGCCAGCAGTGAGTGGGCAGATGAAGCTTTCTTT.

This clonotype was seen at least ten times. CDR3: CASSYSRQSPYGYTF. CDR3 DNA sequence: TGTGCCAGCAGTTATTCACGGCAAAGCCCCTATGGCTACACCTTC. The chain links TRBV6-1 to TRBJ1-2; no clear D gene. The CDR3 is 15 residues long. Germline CDR1 MNHNS, CDR2 SASEGT. V shed 5 bases and J shed 4 bases, with 17 bases lying between them.

This clonotype was detected ten times or more. CDR3 residues: CASSLDYEEKLFF. DNA of the CDR3: TGTGCCAGCAGCTTAGATTATGAGGAAAAACTGTTTTTT. The chain recombines TRBV11-2 with TRBJ1-4; D ambiguous. V lost 0 bases and J lost 8, with 7 bases in between. CDR1 SGHAT and CDR2 FQNNGV come from the germline V gene. This CDR3 is built from 13 residues.

Here the CDR3 DNA reads TGTGCCAGCAGCTTTCTCCCGGGGGCCTCCTACAATGAGCAGTTCTTC. This sequence encodes CASSFLPGASYNEQFF. This sequence joins TRBV7-9 and TRBJ2-1, with D perhaps matching TRBD1 or TRBD2 (6 bases each). The V gene lost 3 bases and the J gene lost 0 bases, with 12 bases spanning the gap. The CDR3 consists of 16 residues. Germline V gives CDR1 SEHNR, CDR2 FQNEAQ (reference sequence). Looking up the rest from reference TRBV7-9 and TRBJ2-1 gives the full variable domain: DTGVSQNPRHKITKRGQNVTFRCDPISEHNRLYWYRQTLGQGPEFLTYFQNEAQLEKSRLLSDRFSAERPKGSFSTLEIQRTEQGDSAMYLCASSFLPGASYNEQFFGPGTRLTVL.

This clonotype has only a few counts. J is TRBJ2-5 and V is TRBV18; D might be TRBD2 (6 bases). The CDR3 has 16 amino acids. The V gene's germline CDR1 is KGHSH and CDR2 LQKENI. Trimming removed 5 bases from V and 2 bases from J, with 18 bases in between. CDR3 bases: TGTGCCAGCTCATCGCCTAGCCGCGCGGGGCAAGAGACCCAGTACTTC. Amino acids: CASSSPSRAGQETQYF.

This clonotype was detected many times. The J gene is TRBJ1-5, the V gene TRBV2; D may be TRBD1 (6 bases). Trimming took off 6 bases at V and 4 bases at J, with 13 bases between the two ends. This CDR3 region has 14 residues. Germline CDR1 and CDR2: SNHLY and FYNNEI. CDR3 residues: CASSETRGNQPQHF. The DNA of the CDR3 is TGTGCCAGCAGCGAAACCAGGGGAAATCAGCCCCAGCATTTT.

The V and J genes are TRBV7-8 and TRBJ1-5; maybe TRBD1 (6 bases). CDR3 length equals 16 residues. Trimming shortened V by 5 bases and J by 0 bases, and 14 bases separated the two germline ends. Germline V gives CDR1 SGHVS, CDR2 FQNEAQ. CDR3 nucleotides: TGTGCCAGCAGCAGAGAAGGGGGGAATAGCAATCAGCCCCAGCATTTT. It specifies CASSREGGNSNQPQHF.

This clonotype was seen at least ten times. The V gene is TRBV2, the J gene TRBJ2-1, with a weak D call TRBD1 (6 bases). There are 16 residues in the CDR3. The ends were cut back, 6 bases at V and 3 bases at J, with 18 bases in the middle. Germline loops: CDR1 SNHLY, CDR2 FYNNEI. CDR3: CASRPGRGGYYNEQFF. The DNA for the CDR3 is TGTGCCAGCAGGCCGGGACGAGGGGGTTACTACAATGAGCAGTTCTTC.

This clonotype was observed many times. The rearrangement uses TRBV11-2 and TRBJ2-7, with 9 bases aligning to TRBD2. Germline loops: CDR1 SGHAT, CDR2 FQNNGV. J lost 6 bases, V lost 1 base, and 10 bases had no gene match. This CDR3 spans 16 amino acids. The CDR3 DNA follows: TGTGCCAGCAGCTTAGGGCTTTGGCGGGAGGGTTCCGAGCAGTACTTC. Protein: CASSLGLWREGSEQYF.

This clonotype was seen a few times. The CDR3 reads CSARRGPGYGELFF. The CDR3 DNA reads as TGCAGTGCTAGAAGGGGACCTGGTTACGGGGAGCTGTTTTTT. J is TRBJ2-2 and V is TRBV20-1; D is possibly TRBD1 or TRBD2 (5 bases each). CDR1 is DFQATT and CDR2 is SNEGSKA in the germline V gene (reference sequence). This CDR3 has 14 residues. Trimming took 2 bases from V and 7 from J, leaving 14 bases between them.

This clonotype has more than one count but fewer than ten. The genes are TRBV29-1 and TRBJ2-3; TRBD1 is a possible D gene (7 bases). Germline CDR1 SQVTM, CDR2 ANQGSEA. The CDR3 extends over 15 amino acids. V was cut by 0 bases and J by 7 bases, with 17 bases left in between. The CDR3 bases are TGCAGCGTTGAAGATGTGGGTCAGGGGGGTAATACGCAGTATTTT. It yields the protein CSVEDVGQGGNTQYF.

V usage is TRBV9 and J usage is TRBJ2-2; TRBD2 agrees at 7 bases. The V and J ends lost 2 bases and 5 bases, in that order; junction bases with no gene match: 3. The germline V gene has CDR1 SGDLS and CDR2 YYNGEE. The CDR3 consists of 14 residues. CDR3 region: CASSVKGGTGELFF. CDR3 coding DNA: TGTGCCAGCAGCGTTAAGGGAGGGACCGGGGAGCTGTTTTTT.

This clonotype has at least ten counts. The rearrangement links TRBV20-1 to TRBJ2-1, with 12 positions matching TRBD2. Germline-derived CDR1 and CDR2 are DFQATT and SNEGSKA (reference sequence). Trimming removed 0 bases from V and 10 bases from J; junction bases left unmatched: 10. There are 16 residues in the CDR3. The CDR3 loop is CSARDLVTSGRGEQFF. DNA for the CDR3: TGCAGTGCTAGAGATTTGGTGACTAGCGGGAGAGGGGAGCAGTTCTTC.

This clonotype was found many times. This chain uses TRBV20-1 with TRBJ2-3; TRBD1 might be the D (6 bases). The ends were cut back, 3 bases at V and 2 bases at J, with 18 bases in the middle. CDR1 is DFQATT, CDR2 SNEGSKA, per germline (reference sequence). CDR3 length: 16 residues. This CDR3 is CSARSVSSGDTDTQYF. The CDR3 DNA is TGCAGTGCTAGGTCGGTCTCGTCAGGGGACACAGATACGCAGTATTTT.